This T cell receptor (beta chain) was captured in a study of blood T cell repertoires in COVID-19. Study-level information: T cells, B-cell-depleted T cells, or PBMCs provided the cDNA or gDNA that served as material.

Seattle patients were enrolled while actively infected and followed longitudinally. Assay: immunoSEQ multiplex PCR; the TCRdb copy retains only in-frame clones and omits some. The table shows some 300,000 clones, with 75% to 90% occurring only once. The CDR3 is made up of 15 amino acids. V lost 5 bases, J lost 4 bases, and 17 bases lay in between. In germline, CDR1 is SEHNR, CDR2 FQNEAQ (reference sequence). This sequence was found in a woman aged 70-85 years with COVID-19, enrolled during active disease. The rearrangement links TRBV7-9 to TRBJ1-2; TRBD1 might be the D (5 bases). Sample: peripheral blood. CDR3 nucleotide sequence: TGTGCCAGCAGCGAAACGGACGCGGGGGTCTATGGCTACACCTTC. This encodes CASSETDAGVYGYTF.